The sequence of this T cell receptor beta chain was determined in a study of cytomegalovirus exposure and HLA in healthy donors. The overall study: Per a later analysis, the roughly 680 first-cohort and more than 100 validation repertoires shared one platform. Study-level points and caveats: Testing in vitro showed a few CMV-associated chains specific for CMV antigens. Reported performance of the classifier showed diagnosis of cytomegalovirus status with high specificity and sensitivity. The investigators catalogued 180 or so TCR beta chains as cytomegalovirus-associated.

Clones were sequenced by immunoSEQ multiplex PCR, and TCRdb holds only the in-frame ones, with some missing. The sample has 140,000 or so clones, roughly nine tenths seen once. As to this clone: Its cognate antigen is unknown.

The TCR was taken from a man aged 18 to 30 in good health and CMV-seronegative. Sequenced input: PBMCs.

The CDR3 sequence is CASSFYRQGAGYTF. In nucleotides, the CDR3 is TGTGCCAGCAGCTTTTACAGACAGGGGGCGGGCTACACCTTC. This chain uses TRBV5-4 with TRBJ1-2, with TRBD1 matching 10 bases. This CDR3 comprises 14 residues. The V gene's germline CDR1 is SGHNT and CDR2 YYREEE (reference sequence). J gave up 8 bases and V 2 bases, and 6 bases lay outside the gene matches.